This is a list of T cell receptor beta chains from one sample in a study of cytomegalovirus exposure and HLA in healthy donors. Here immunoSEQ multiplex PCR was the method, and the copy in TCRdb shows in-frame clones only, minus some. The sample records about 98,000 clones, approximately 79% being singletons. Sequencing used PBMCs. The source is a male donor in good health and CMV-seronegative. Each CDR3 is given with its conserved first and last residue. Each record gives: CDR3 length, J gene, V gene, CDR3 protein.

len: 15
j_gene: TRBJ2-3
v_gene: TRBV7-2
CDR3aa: CASSLGAGGRNTQYF

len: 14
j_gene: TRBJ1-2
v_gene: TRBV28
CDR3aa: CASSLGQGNYGYTF

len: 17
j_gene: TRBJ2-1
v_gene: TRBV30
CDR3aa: CDWSRSVTSGDDNEQFF

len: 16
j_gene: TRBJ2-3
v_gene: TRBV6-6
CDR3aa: CASSYSSGRGPDTQYF

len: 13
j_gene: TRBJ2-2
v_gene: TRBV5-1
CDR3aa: CASSFSGTGELFF

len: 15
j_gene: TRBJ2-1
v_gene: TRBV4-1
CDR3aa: CASSQDLGAYNEQFF

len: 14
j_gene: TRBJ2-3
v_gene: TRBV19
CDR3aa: CASRGPQDADTQYF

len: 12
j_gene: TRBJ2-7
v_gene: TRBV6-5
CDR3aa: CASSRTGDEQYF

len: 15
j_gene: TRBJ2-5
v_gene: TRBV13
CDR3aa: CASSSEGQGRETQYF

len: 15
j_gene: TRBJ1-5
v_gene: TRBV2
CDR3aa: CASRDRSRSNQPQHF

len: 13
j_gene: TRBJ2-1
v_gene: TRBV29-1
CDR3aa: CSVQPLTGNEQFF

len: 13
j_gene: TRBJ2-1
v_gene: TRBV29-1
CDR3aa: CSVVAGGQGEQFF

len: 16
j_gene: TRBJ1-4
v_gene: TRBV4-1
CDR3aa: CASSAGKGQLNEKLFF

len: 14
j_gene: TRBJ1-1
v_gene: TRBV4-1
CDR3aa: CASSQGHNIAEAFF

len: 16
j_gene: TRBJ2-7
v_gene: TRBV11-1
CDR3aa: CASSLEGAGGSYEQYF

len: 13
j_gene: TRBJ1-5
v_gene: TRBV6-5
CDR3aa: CASRYRANQPQHF

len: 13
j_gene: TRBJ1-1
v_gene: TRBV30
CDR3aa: CAWSVTGVPEAFF

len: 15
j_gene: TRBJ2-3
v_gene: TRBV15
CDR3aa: CATSRVAGVTDTQYF

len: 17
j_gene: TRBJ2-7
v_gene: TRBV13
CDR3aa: CASSLGGSRGQGYEQYF

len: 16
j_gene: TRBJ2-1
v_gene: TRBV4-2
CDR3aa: CASSPQVPGGPGEQFF

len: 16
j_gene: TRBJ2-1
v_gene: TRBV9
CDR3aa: CASSVALAGYYNEQFF

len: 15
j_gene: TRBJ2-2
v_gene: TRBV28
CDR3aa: CASSPSGTNTGELFF

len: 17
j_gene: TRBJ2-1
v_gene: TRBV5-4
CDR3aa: CASSADSPVLSYNEQFF

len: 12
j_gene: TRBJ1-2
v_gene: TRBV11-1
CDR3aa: CASSPGSYGYTF

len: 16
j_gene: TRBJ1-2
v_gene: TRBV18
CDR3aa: CASSPLQGPLTGGYTF

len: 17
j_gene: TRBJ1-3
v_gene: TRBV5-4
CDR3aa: CASSLDTLGRGGNTIYF

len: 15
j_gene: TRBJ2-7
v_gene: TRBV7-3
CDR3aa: CASRFRDRGGDEQYF

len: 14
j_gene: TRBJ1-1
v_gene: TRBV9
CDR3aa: CASSVQGGGTEAFF

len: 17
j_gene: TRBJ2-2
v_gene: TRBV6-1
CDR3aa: CASSEVLSGRNTGELFF

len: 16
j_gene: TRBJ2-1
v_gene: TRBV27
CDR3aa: CASSFVAGGPHNEQFF

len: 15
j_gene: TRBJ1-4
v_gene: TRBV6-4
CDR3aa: CASSEDTSTNEKLFF

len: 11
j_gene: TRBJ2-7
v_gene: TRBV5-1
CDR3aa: CASSKEYEQYF

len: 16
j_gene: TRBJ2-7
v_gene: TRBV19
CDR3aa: CASSIGSEDLSYEQYF

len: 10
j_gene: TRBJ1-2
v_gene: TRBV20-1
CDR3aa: CSASELGYTF

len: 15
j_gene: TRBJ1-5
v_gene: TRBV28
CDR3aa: CASNPSRGGNQPQHF

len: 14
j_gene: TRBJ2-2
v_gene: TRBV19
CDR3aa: CASSRTTLMRELFF

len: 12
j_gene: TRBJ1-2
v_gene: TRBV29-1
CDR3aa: CSVDTGGAGYTF

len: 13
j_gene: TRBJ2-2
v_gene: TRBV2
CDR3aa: CASSDLEGGELFF

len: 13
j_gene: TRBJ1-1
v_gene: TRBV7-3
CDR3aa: CASSLQTGGEAFF

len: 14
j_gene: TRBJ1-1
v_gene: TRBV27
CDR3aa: CASSPTGRNTEAFF

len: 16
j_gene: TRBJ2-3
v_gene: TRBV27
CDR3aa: CASSHPYGRLSDTQYF